The 12 T cell receptor beta chains below come from one sample, sequenced in a study of control samples from healthy donors and cancer patients. Method: immunoSEQ multiplex PCR; TCRdb's copy keeps in-frame clones and lacks some. The sample yields about 150,000 clones, around nine tenths seen once. Sequencing input: blood. These receptors were taken from a man younger than 40 in good health.

The V and J genes are TRBV4-3 and TRBJ1-5; D is ambiguous. The V and J ends lost 0 bases and 0 bases respectively, with 12 bases between them. CDR1 and CDR2 from the germline V gene are LGHNA and YSLEER. The CDR3 has 17 residues. The CDR3 nucleotides read TGCGCCAGCAGCCAAGATTTAATGGGGTCTAGCAATCAGCCCCAGCATTTT. Translating it yields CASSQDLMGSSNQPQHF.

The chain employs TRBV11-2 and TRBJ2-7; D may be TRBD2 (7 bases). CDR3 length: 16 residues. The V end was cut by 4 bases, the J end by 1 base, with 17 bases between. CDR1 SGHAT and CDR2 FQNNGV come from the germline V gene. The CDR3 protein is CASSSLQGRASYEQYF. The CDR3 DNA follows: TGTGCCAGCAGCTCGCTCCAGGGGAGGGCGTCCTACGAGCAGTACTTC.

The chain joins TRBV7-9 to TRBJ1-3; TRBD1 might be the D (5 bases). The V end was cut by 2 bases, the J end by 0 bases, with 11 bases between. CDR1 and CDR2 (germline): SEHNR, FQNEAQ (reference sequence). CDR3 length: 16 residues. The CDR3, as DNA: TGTGCCAGCAGCTTATATGTGGGGCTCTCTGGAAACACCATATATTTT. This translates into CASSLYVGLSGNTIYF.

The genes are TRBV6-5 and TRBJ2-2; TRBD2 matches at 9 bases. The V gene end was trimmed by 8 bases and the J gene end by 4 bases; junction bases not matched to a gene: 8. This CDR3 has 15 amino acids. Germline V lookup: CDR1 MNHEY, CDR2 SVGAGI. The CDR3, as DNA: TGTGCCAGCGCGCGACTAGCGGTAACCACCGGGGAGCTGTTTTTT. Translated: CASARLAVTTGELFF.

This clone was observed a few times. The junction does not match germline at one end; this may be a read error. The same CDR3 can be traced to other DNA sequences in this sample. The CDR3 loop reads CASNQRGGWGSPLHF. The CDR3 DNA sequence: TGTGCCAGCAACCAAAGGGGGGGTTGGGGGTCACCCCTCCACTTT. The gene calls are TRBV3-1 (or the pseudogene TRBV3-2) and TRBJ1-6; perhaps TRBD1 as D (6 bases). The CDR3 is 15 amino acids. The germline V gene has CDR1 LGHDT and CDR2 YNNKEL (reference sequence).

This chain joins TRBV3-1 (or the pseudogene TRBV3-2) and TRBJ1-6, with TRBD1 matching over 10 bases. From germline, CDR1 is LGHDT and CDR2 YNNKEL (reference sequence). With 1 base clipped from V and 10 bases from J, the junction kept 4 bases outside the gene matches. The CDR3 extends over 15 amino acids. Here the CDR3 reads CASSQGTGGRSPLHF. In DNA form, the CDR3 reads TGTGCCAGCAGCCAAGGGACAGGGGGGAGGTCACCCCTCCACTTT.

DNA for the CDR3: TGTGCCAGCATCCTAGCGGCCTACAATGAGCAGTTCTTC. Its protein is CASILAAYNEQFF. The chain couples TRBV2 to TRBJ2-1; 7 bases map to TRBD2. This CDR3 region has 13 residues. Germline V gene sequence: CDR1 SNHLY, CDR2 FYNNEI. Germline trimming cut 7 bases from V and 2 bases from J; bases unmatched to any gene: 2.

The rearrangement joins TRBV7-2 to TRBJ2-2, with 7 bases identical to TRBD2. The CDR3 extends over 15 amino acids. The V gene end was trimmed by 3 bases and the J gene end by 3 bases; junction bases not matched to a gene: 4. Germline CDR1 reads SGHTA; CDR2 reads FQGNSA. The chain's CDR3 is CASSFWDYYTGELFF. The DNA for the CDR3 is TGTGCCAGCAGCTTCTGGGACTACTACACCGGGGAGCTGTTTTTT.

The genes are TRBV19 and TRBJ1-2; D call uncertain. The CDR3 sequence is 13 residues long. V was pared by 6 bases and J by 2 bases, with 10 bases between. The germline V gene has CDR1 LNHDA and CDR2 SQIVND (reference sequence). The DNA for the CDR3 is TGTGCCAGTAGAGACCCACTGAACTATGGCTACACCTTC. The encoded protein is CASRDPLNYGYTF.

Only a few counts were recorded for this clone. The chain is built from TRBV5-1 and TRBJ1-1; D possibly corresponds to TRBD1 (5 bases). V gave up 0 bases and J gave up 0 bases, with 12 bases separating them. Germline CDR1 is SGHRS and CDR2 is YFSETQ. CDR3 length: 16 amino acids. The CDR3 loop reads CASSLDLGEVNTEAFF. CDR3 DNA sequence: TGCGCCAGCAGCTTGGATTTAGGGGAGGTGAACACTGAAGCTTTCTTT.

A few counts support this clone. This sequence joins TRBV5-4 and TRBJ2-7; perhaps D is TRBD1 or TRBD2 (5 bases each). This CDR3 is 13 amino acids long. Trimming shortened V by 5 bases and J by 3 bases, and 12 bases separated the two germline ends. Germline loops: CDR1 SGHNT, CDR2 YYREEE (reference sequence). The CDR3 DNA is TGTGCCAGCAGGAATACAGGAGGCTACGAGCAGTACTTC. Translating gives CASRNTGGYEQYF.

This clone was observed a single time. This chain links TRBV12-3 or TRBV12-4 with TRBJ1-2, with TRBD1 as a possible D gene (6 bases). Trimming removed 3 bases from V and 10 bases from J, with 9 bases in between. The CDR3 extends over 11 amino acids. CDR3: CASSFAGDYTF. In DNA, the CDR3 is TGTGCCAGCAGTTTTGCAGGGGACTACACCTTC.